Listed below are T cell receptor beta chains from one sample, sequenced in a study of T-cell memory formation after mild COVID-19. MiXCR was run by TCRdb on the 5' RACE reads, yielding one entry per CDR3 protein. Of about 190,000 distinct CDR3 sequences in the sample, 15% to 20% were seen once. Sequencing was carried out using PBMCs or a T cell subset sorted from them (not recorded which). These receptors were obtained from an adult woman who had mild COVID-19 (a few samples of this study predate the infection). Cell type and time point are not known. Both conserved end residues are part of each CDR3.

v_call: TRBV3-1; j_call: TRBJ2-2; cdr3_aa: CASSQLSPGELFF
v_call: TRBV6-5; j_call: TRBJ1-2; cdr3_aa: CASSYSTGGGGYTF
v_call: TRBV15; j_call: TRBJ2-5; cdr3_aa: CATSRGRETQYF
v_call: TRBV15; j_call: TRBJ2-5; cdr3_aa: CATSRLGNPRGQETQYF
v_call: TRBV29-1; j_call: TRBJ2-7; cdr3_aa: CSVGQGKSYEQYF
v_call: TRBV5-1; j_call: TRBJ2-3; cdr3_aa: CASSSQGAASEADTQYF
v_call: TRBV7-9; j_call: TRBJ2-1; cdr3_aa: CASSAGGNRAYNEQFF
v_call: TRBV7-2; j_call: TRBJ1-1; cdr3_aa: CASSNSWGQTEAFF
v_call: TRBV7-6; j_call: TRBJ2-2; cdr3_aa: CASSLRPPNTGELFF
v_call: TRBV7-9; j_call: TRBJ2-7; cdr3_aa: CASSLRVGQGNLGYEQYF
v_call: TRBV29-1; j_call: TRBJ1-5; cdr3_aa: CSAASGGRDQPQHF
v_call: TRBV9; j_call: TRBJ2-1; cdr3_aa: CASSVAGLAGEFYNEQFF
v_call: TRBV7-9; j_call: TRBJ2-1; cdr3_aa: CASSLPAYNEQFF
v_call: TRBV6-2/TRBV6-3; j_call: TRBJ2-7; cdr3_aa: CASNGDGNYEQYF
v_call: TRBV7-9; j_call: TRBJ1-1; cdr3_aa: CASSSLGRMNTEAFF
v_call: TRBV19; j_call: TRBJ1-2; cdr3_aa: CASSTTGQSYGYTF
v_call: TRBV28; j_call: TRBJ2-7; cdr3_aa: CASTPQAKAYEQYF
v_call: TRBV4-3; j_call: TRBJ1-6; cdr3_aa: CASSQDWDPPVGSPLHF
v_call: TRBV7-3; j_call: TRBJ2-5; cdr3_aa: CASTAGGLAGETQYF
v_call: TRBV24-1; j_call: TRBJ2-5; cdr3_aa: CATSDLLAGQETQYF
v_call: TRBV9; j_call: TRBJ2-2; cdr3_aa: CASSSRRGTGELFF
v_call: TRBV11-2; j_call: TRBJ2-7; cdr3_aa: CASSLYQGPYEQYF
v_call: TRBV11-3; j_call: TRBJ2-1; cdr3_aa: CASSPRNRVSNEQFF
v_call: TRBV19; j_call: TRBJ1-5; cdr3_aa: CASAMEGLMGPQHF
v_call: TRBV7-9; j_call: TRBJ2-7; cdr3_aa: CASSSDLRASYEQYF
v_call: TRBV5-6; j_call: TRBJ1-2; cdr3_aa: CASSDRQGAFNYGYTF
v_call: TRBV5-1; j_call: TRBJ2-2; cdr3_aa: CASSRGRSNTGELFF
v_call: TRBV7-9; j_call: TRBJ2-7; cdr3_aa: CASRSRVTYEQYF
v_call: TRBV5-6; j_call: TRBJ1-2; cdr3_aa: CASSFGQGGYGYTF
v_call: TRBV24-1; j_call: TRBJ2-7; cdr3_aa: CAAGTGSYEQYF
v_call: TRBV15; j_call: TRBJ2-7; cdr3_aa: CATSRDLMGGEQYF
v_call: TRBV20-1; j_call: TRBJ1-1; cdr3_aa: CSARHPNTEAFF
v_call: TRBV12-3/TRBV12-4; j_call: TRBJ2-7; cdr3_aa: CASSSPKTGGSYEQYF
v_call: TRBV6-2/TRBV6-3; j_call: TRBJ2-1; cdr3_aa: CASSSQLRLAGVLNEQFF
v_call: TRBV27; j_call: TRBJ1-5; cdr3_aa: CASRGQGGGNQPQHF
v_call: TRBV5-1; j_call: TRBJ2-7; cdr3_aa: CASSSPGQADEQYF
v_call: TRBV27; j_call: TRBJ1-4; cdr3_aa: CASSSLGASNEKLFF
v_call: TRBV4-3; j_call: TRBJ2-7; cdr3_aa: CASSQEPRMSSTEQYF
v_call: TRBV6-5; j_call: TRBJ2-3; cdr3_aa: CASSPQGTQSTDTQYF
v_call: TRBV6-5; j_call: TRBJ2-1; cdr3_aa: CASSALSGTTYNEQFF
v_call: TRBV20-1; j_call: TRBJ1-5; cdr3_aa: CSVLGTGMNQPQHF
v_call: TRBV6-2/TRBV6-3; j_call: TRBJ1-1; cdr3_aa: CASRPGGRFLLSFF
v_call: TRBV6-6; j_call: TRBJ2-3; cdr3_aa: CASSYSNAGSGADTQYF
v_call: TRBV6-6; j_call: TRBJ2-3; cdr3_aa: CASSSSTSGGPNTQYF
v_call: TRBV7-2; j_call: TRBJ2-6; cdr3_aa: CAIRGREARGANVLTF
v_call: TRBV5-6; j_call: TRBJ2-7; cdr3_aa: CASSSGRGQAHEQYF
v_call: TRBV15; j_call: TRBJ2-6; cdr3_aa: CATSTYRSGANVLTF
v_call: TRBV7-6; j_call: TRBJ2-7; cdr3_aa: CASSFMEEQAGEQYF
v_call: TRBV20-1; j_call: TRBJ1-5; cdr3_aa: CSAQGARWGQPQHF